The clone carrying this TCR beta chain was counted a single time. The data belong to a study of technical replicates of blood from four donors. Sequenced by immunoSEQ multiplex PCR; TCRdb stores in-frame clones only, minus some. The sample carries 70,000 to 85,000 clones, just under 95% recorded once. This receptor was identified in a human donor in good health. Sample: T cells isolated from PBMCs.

The CDR3 sequence is CASSLAPSGIAYEQYF. The CDR3 nucleotides are TGTGCCAGCAGCTTAGCCCCTAGCGGGATTGCCTACGAGCAGTACTTC. The gene calls are TRBV7-8 and TRBJ2-7, with 9 bases aligning to TRBD2. Per the germline V gene, CDR1 is SGHVS and CDR2 is FQNEAQ. The CDR3 loop spans 16 amino acids. After removal of 0 bases from V and 2 bases from J, the junction contained 5 bases not matched to a gene.